The 20 T cell receptor beta chains below all came from one sample that was sequenced in a study of T-cell memory formation after mild COVID-19. TCRdb reprocessed the 5' RACE reads via MiXCR and lists one record per CDR3 protein. This sample has about half a million distinct CDR3 sequences; 15% to 20% occur once, and the top ten carry more than 9%. Input material: PBMCs or a T cell subset sorted from them (not recorded which). Source of these receptors: an adult woman who had mild COVID-19 (a few samples of this study predate the infection). Cell type and time point are not known.

V gene TRBV18 combines with J gene TRBJ2-3, with D unclear. V lost 1 base and J lost 2, with 7 bases in between. CDR1 KGHSH and CDR2 LQKENI come from the germline V gene. The CDR3 is made up of 14 amino acids. CDR3 residues: CASSPRRTTDTQYF. The DNA for the CDR3 is TGTGCCAGCTCACCACGGCGCACCACAGATACGCAGTATTTT.

In this sample, this clonotype turned up a few times. The genes are TRBV5-1 and TRBJ2-4; D uncertain. The CDR3 consists of 18 residues. Trimming cost V 0 bases and J 4 bases, with 20 bases left between them. In germline, CDR1 is SGHRS, CDR2 YFSETQ. CDR3 nucleotide sequence: TGCGCCAGCAGCTTGGGGGCCAGAAACTTACCGAAGAAAAACATTCAGTACTTC. It specifies CASSLGARNLPKKNIQYF.

The rearrangement joins TRBV7-9 to TRBJ1-1, with D possibly TRBD1 on 5 matching bases. Between the trimmed V and J ends, which lost 5 bases and 5 bases, there was a span of 18 bases. The CDR3 is made up of 15 amino acids. Per the germline V gene, CDR1 is SEHNR and CDR2 is FQNEAQ (reference sequence). Written as DNA, the CDR3 is TGTGCCAGCAGCCCCGACCGGGCCCGGGGGACTGAAGCTTTCTTT. This translates into CASSPDRARGTEAFF.

V usage is TRBV6-2 or TRBV6-3 and J usage is TRBJ2-7; 12 nucleotides match TRBD1. Germline V lookup: CDR1 MNHEY, CDR2 SVGEGT. The CDR3 consists of 18 residues. The junction had 13 bases not matched to a gene; V was cut back by 7 bases and J by 0 bases. The CDR3 here is CASTLPGTGGPVSYEQYF. The CDR3 DNA sequence: TGTGCCAGCACCCTTCCCGGGACAGGGGGCCCCGTCTCCTACGAGCAGTACTTC.

The CDR3 DNA reads as TGTGCCAGCAGTGGGACAGCATATGGCTACACCTTC. This translates into CASSGTAYGYTF. This rearrangement joins TRBV12-3 or TRBV12-4 to TRBJ1-2, with TRBD1 matching over 7 bases. J was trimmed by 5 bases and V by 5 bases; bases with no gene match: 2. This CDR3 comprises 12 residues.

Points on this clonotype: An end of the junction does not agree with germline; a read error may underlie this. The chain joins TRBV7-3 to TRBJ2-1; 9 nucleotides align to TRBD2. Germline V gives CDR1 SGHTA, CDR2 FQGTGA. The CDR3 is 15 amino acids. The CDR3 nucleotides read TGTGCCAGAAGCTTACAGGGACTAGCCGACAATGAGCAGTTCTTC. It codes for CARSLQGLADNEQFF. Complete variable domain (other parts from reference TRBV7-3 and TRBJ2-1): GAGVSQTPSNKVTEKGKYVELRCDPISGHTALYWYRQSLGQGPEFLIYFQGTGAADDSGLPNDRFFAVRPEGSVSTLKIQRTERGDSAVYLCARSLQGLADNEQFFGPGTRLTVL.

The CDR3 sequence is CASSFRDVGEKLFF. CDR3 coding DNA: TGTGCCAGCAGTTTTCGGGACGTCGGGGAAAAACTGTTTTTT. The chain combines TRBV12-3 or TRBV12-4 with TRBJ1-4, with D perhaps TRBD1 (5 bases). The CDR3 is 14 amino acids. With 3 bases removed from V and 8 bases from J, the gap between germline ends came to 13 bases.

A note on this clonotype: An end of the junction does not agree with germline; a read error may underlie this. The DNA of the CDR3 is TGTGCTAGCAGCCCAACCTGGGGGACGGACAATCAGCCCCAGCATTTT. Its protein product is CASSPTWGTDNQPQHF. This chain uses TRBV7-7 with TRBJ1-5; D perhaps matches TRBD1 (5 bases). Germline CDR1 reads SSHAT; CDR2 reads FNYEAQ (reference sequence). This CDR3 region has 16 residues.

J is TRBJ2-7 and V is TRBV6-5; D remains unclear. The germline gives CDR1 MNHEY, CDR2 SVGAGI. The CDR3 contains 14 residues. V shed 3 bases and J shed 1 base, with 10 bases lying between them. The CDR3 nucleotides are TGTGCCAGCAGTTATACCGAAGGATCCTACGAGCAGTACTTC. It encodes CASSYTEGSYEQYF.

This clonotype was counted ten times or more. The V and J genes are TRBV4-2 and TRBJ2-1, with D maybe TRBD1 (5 bases). Trimming removed 0 bases from V and 15 bases from J, with 18 bases in between. The germline V gene encodes CDR1 LGHNA and CDR2 YNFKEQ. This CDR3 comprises 14 residues. CDR3 protein: CASSQEGVGIRLFF. The CDR3 DNA is TGTGCCAGCAGCCAAGAAGGGGTAGGGATTAGACTGTTCTTC.

This rearrangement joins TRBV6-5 to TRBJ2-2; 7 bases match TRBD1. V shed 2 bases, J shed 8 bases, and the junction held 5 bases outside the gene matches. In germline, CDR1 is MNHEY, CDR2 SVGAGI. This CDR3 is 14 amino acids long. CDR3 loop: CASSYQRGLGELFF. CDR3 DNA sequence: TGTGCCAGCAGTTACCAGAGGGGGCTGGGGGAGCTGTTTTTT.

This clonotype was seen only a few times. The chain has TRBV20-1 and TRBJ1-1; 10 bases are shared with TRBD1. Germline CDR1 and CDR2: DFQATT and SNEGSKA (reference sequence). Trimming took 4 bases from V and 1 from J; bases not matched to a gene: 6. This CDR3 region has 15 residues. CDR3 sequence (DNA): TGCAGTGCTATTTTGACAGGGGGCCGGAACACTGAAGCTTTCTTT. It yields the protein CSAILTGGRNTEAFF.

This clonotype has only a few counts. The V call is TRBV5-1, the J call TRBJ2-1; D is undetermined. CDR1 SGHRS and CDR2 YFSETQ come from the germline V gene. The CDR3 is 15 amino acids. V was clipped by 0 bases and J by 0 bases, with 7 bases between them. Here the CDR3 reads CASSLDGVSYNEQFF. In DNA form, the CDR3 reads TGCGCCAGCAGCTTGGATGGAGTCTCCTACAATGAGCAGTTCTTC.

In its sample, this clonotype was seen a few times. The chain couples TRBV13 to TRBJ2-3, with D perhaps given as TRBD1 or TRBD2 (6 bases each). Germline V gene sequence: CDR1 PRHDT, CDR2 FYEKMQ (reference sequence). The CDR3 sequence is 17 residues long. V was shortened by 7 bases and J by 2 bases, with 22 bases between the two germline ends. The CDR3 loop is CASIRGGEELLTDTQYF. For the CDR3, the DNA is TGTGCCAGCATCAGGGGAGGTGAGGAACTACTCACAGATACGCAGTATTTT.

V gene TRBV4-3 combines with J gene TRBJ2-3, with D hard to call. From germline, CDR1 is LGHNA and CDR2 YSLEER. The CDR3 is 14 residues long. V was clipped by 0 bases and J by 2 bases, with 6 bases between them. DNA for the CDR3: TGCGCCAGCAGCCAAGACGACAACACAGATACGCAGTATTTT. Protein: CASSQDDNTDTQYF.

This clonotype occurred a few times. The chain uses TRBV7-3 and TRBJ2-1; 14 bases map to TRBD2. The V gene's germline CDR1 is SGHTA and CDR2 FQGTGA. Losses at the gene ends were 5 bases for V and 7 bases for J; bases not matched to a gene: 16. This CDR3 spans 19 amino acids. DNA for the CDR3: TGTGCCAGCAGCCTCACCCCAAGGGCGGGACTAGCGGGAGTAAATGAGCAGTTCTTC. It translates to CASSLTPRAGLAGVNEQFF.

This clonotype was counted a few times. V and J are TRBV5-1 and TRBJ2-3, with 11 positions matching TRBD2. Germline lookup yields CDR1 SGHRS and CDR2 YFSETQ. With V trimmed by 5 bases and J by 6 bases, 8 bases remained unmatched. This CDR3 region has 15 residues. This CDR3 is CASREVAGGRDTQYF. The CDR3 nucleotides are TGCGCCAGCAGAGAAGTAGCGGGGGGGCGTGATACGCAGTATTTT. The full variable domain, completed using reference TRBV5-1 and TRBJ2-3, is KAGVTQTPRYLIKTRGQQVTLSCSPISGHRSVSWYQQTPGQGLQFLFEYFSETQRNKGNFPGRFSGRQFSNSRSEMNVSTLELGDSALYLCASREVAGGRDTQYFGPGTRLTVL.

This clonotype was detected only a few times. J is TRBJ2-7 and V is TRBV7-2; no clear D. Trimming left V 3 bases short and J 3 bases short, with 3 bases between. This CDR3 comprises 11 residues. From germline, CDR1 is SGHTA and CDR2 FQGNSA. The CDR3 bases are TGTGCCAGCAGCTTTCTCTACGAGCAGTACTTC. Translation: CASSFLYEQYF.

The chain links TRBV7-2 to TRBJ2-1, with 7 bases lining up with TRBD2. Germline V lookup: CDR1 SGHTA, CDR2 FQGNSA. This CDR3 comprises 12 residues. The trim removed 2 bases at V and 12 bases at J, leaving 4 bases unmatched. The CDR3 loop is CASSLSGGRQFF. The CDR3 coding sequence is TGTGCCAGCAGCTTAAGCGGCGGGAGGCAGTTCTTC. Using reference TRBV7-2 and TRBJ2-1 for the parts outside the CDR3, the full variable domain is GAGVSQSPSNKVTEKGKDVELRCDPISGHTALYWYRQSLGQGLEFLIYFQGNSAPDKSGLPSDRFSAERTGGSVSTLTIQRTQQEDSAVYLCASSLSGGRQFFGPGTRLTVL.

This clonotype was recorded only once. The chain is built from TRBV7-2 and TRBJ2-2; 8 bases agree with TRBD1. The CDR3 covers 16 residues. CDR1 and CDR2 from the germline V gene are SGHTA and FQGNSA. V lost 5 bases, J lost 4 bases, and 9 bases stayed unmatched. DNA for the CDR3: TGTGCCAGCAGCCAAGGACAGGGAGGAATCACCGGGGAGCTGTTTTTT. Its translation is CASSQGQGGITGELFF.